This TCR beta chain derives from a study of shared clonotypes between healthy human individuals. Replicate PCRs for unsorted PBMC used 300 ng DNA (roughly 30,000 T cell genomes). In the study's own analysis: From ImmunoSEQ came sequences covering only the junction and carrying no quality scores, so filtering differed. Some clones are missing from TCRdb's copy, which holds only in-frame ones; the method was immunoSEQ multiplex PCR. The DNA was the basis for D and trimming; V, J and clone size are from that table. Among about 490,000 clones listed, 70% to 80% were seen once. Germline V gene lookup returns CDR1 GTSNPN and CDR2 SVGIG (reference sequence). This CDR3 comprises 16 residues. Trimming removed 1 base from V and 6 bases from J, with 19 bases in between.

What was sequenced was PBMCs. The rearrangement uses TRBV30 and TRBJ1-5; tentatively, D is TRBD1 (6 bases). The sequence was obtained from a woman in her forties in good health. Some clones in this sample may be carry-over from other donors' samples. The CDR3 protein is CAWSGGSRGGLQPQHF. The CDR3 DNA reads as TGTGCCTGGAGTGGAGGGTCTCGCGGGGGGCTTCAGCCCCAGCATTTT.